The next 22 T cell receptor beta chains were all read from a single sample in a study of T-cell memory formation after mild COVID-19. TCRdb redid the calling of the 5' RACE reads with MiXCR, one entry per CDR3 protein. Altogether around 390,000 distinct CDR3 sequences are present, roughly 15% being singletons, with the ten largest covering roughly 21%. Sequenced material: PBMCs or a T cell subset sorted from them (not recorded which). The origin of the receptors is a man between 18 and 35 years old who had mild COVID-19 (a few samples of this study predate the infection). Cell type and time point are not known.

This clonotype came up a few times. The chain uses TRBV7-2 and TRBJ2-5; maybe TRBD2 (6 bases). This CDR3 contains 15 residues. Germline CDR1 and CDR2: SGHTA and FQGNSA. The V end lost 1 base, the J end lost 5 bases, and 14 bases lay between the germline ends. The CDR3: CASSLESGVVETQYF. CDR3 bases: TGTGCCAGCAGCTTAGAATCGGGGGTCGTGGAGACCCAGTACTTC.

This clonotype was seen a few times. CDR3 loop: CSARGPLGNEQYV. CDR3 DNA sequence: TGCAGTGCTAGAGGACCCCTTGGGAACGAGCAGTACGTC. The chain couples TRBV20-1 to TRBJ2-7, with D unresolved. There are 13 residues in the CDR3. Germline V gene sequence: CDR1 DFQATT, CDR2 SNEGSKA (reference sequence). V dropped 1 base and J dropped 5 bases, with 12 bases sitting between them.

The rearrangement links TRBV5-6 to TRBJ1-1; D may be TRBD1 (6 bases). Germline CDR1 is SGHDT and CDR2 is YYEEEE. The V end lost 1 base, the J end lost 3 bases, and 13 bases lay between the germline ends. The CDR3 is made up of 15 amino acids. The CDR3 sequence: CASSLRQVIDTEAFF. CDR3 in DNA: TGTGCCAGCAGCTTGCGACAGGTGATAGACACTGAAGCTTTCTTT.

The CDR3 loop reads CARLAGGYNEQFF. Here the CDR3 DNA reads TGTGCCAGACTAGCGGGGGGTTACAATGAGCAGTTCTTC. The chain joins TRBV21-1 to TRBJ2-1; the table calls TRBD2, which could not be checked here. TRBV21-1 is a recognized pseudogene. The CDR3 is 13 residues long.

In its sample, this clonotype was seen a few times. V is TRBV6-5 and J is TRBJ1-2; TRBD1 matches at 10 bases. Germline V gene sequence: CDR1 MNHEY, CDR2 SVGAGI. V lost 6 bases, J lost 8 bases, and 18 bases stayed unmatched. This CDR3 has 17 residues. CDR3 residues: CASRPLEGQGPFGGYTF. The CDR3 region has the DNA TGTGCCAGCAGGCCCCTTGAGGGACAGGGGCCCTTTGGGGGCTACACCTTC.

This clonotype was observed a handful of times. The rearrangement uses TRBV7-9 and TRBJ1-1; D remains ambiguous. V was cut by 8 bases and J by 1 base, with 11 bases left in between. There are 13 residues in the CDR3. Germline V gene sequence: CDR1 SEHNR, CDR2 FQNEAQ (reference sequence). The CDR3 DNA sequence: TGTGCCAGCGAGGGCAATACGAACACTGAAGCTTTCTTT. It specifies CASEGNTNTEAFF. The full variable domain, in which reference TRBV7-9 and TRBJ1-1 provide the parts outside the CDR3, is DTGVSQNPRHKITKRGQNVTFRCDPISEHNRLYWYRQTLGQGPEFLTYFQNEAQLEKSRLLSDRFSAERPKGSFSTLEIQRTEQGDSAMYLCASEGNTNTEAFFGQGTRLTVV.

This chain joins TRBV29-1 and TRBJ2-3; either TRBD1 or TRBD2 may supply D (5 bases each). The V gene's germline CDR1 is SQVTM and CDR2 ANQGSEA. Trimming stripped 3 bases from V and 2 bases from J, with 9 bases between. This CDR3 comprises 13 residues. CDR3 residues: CSVEGTYTDTQYF. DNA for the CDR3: TGCAGCGTTGAGGGGACCTACACAGATACGCAGTATTTT.

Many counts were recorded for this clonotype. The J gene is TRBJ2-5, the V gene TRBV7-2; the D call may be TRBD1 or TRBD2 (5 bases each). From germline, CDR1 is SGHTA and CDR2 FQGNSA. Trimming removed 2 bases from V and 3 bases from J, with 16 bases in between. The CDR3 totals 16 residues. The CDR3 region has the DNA TGTGCCAGCAGCTTAATTGACCGGGGCCGCGAAGAGACCCAGTACTTC. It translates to CASSLIDRGREETQYF.

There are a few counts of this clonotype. DNA for the CDR3: TGTGCTAGTGGTTTCGGCAGGGCAGAAGCTTTCTTT. It yields the protein CASGFGRAEAFF. The genes are TRBV12-5 and TRBJ1-1, with D possibly TRBD1 on 5 matching bases. This CDR3 comprises 12 residues. Trimming removed 3 bases at V and 8 bases at J, with 10 bases between. CDR1 is LGHNT and CDR2 is FRNRAP in the germline V gene.

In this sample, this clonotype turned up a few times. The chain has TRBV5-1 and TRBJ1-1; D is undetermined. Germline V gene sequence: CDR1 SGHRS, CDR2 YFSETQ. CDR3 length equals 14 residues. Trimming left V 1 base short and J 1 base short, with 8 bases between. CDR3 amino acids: CASSLWQTNTEAFF. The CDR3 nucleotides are TGCGCCAGCAGCTTGTGGCAGACGAACACTGAAGCTTTCTTT.

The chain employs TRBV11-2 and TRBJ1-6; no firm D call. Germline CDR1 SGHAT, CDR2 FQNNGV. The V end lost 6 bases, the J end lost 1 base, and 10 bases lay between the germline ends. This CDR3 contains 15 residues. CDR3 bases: TGTGCCAGCAGTTATATAGGGTCCTATAATTCACCCCTCCACTTT. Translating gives CASSYIGSYNSPLHF.

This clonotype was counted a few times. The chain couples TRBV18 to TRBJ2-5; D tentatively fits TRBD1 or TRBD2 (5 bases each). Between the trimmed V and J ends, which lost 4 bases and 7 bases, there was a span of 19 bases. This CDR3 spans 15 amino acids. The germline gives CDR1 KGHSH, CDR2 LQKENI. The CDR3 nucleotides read TGTGCCAGCTCACTTCAGGCACGTCGGGACGGGACCCAGTACTTC. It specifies CASSLQARRDGTQYF.

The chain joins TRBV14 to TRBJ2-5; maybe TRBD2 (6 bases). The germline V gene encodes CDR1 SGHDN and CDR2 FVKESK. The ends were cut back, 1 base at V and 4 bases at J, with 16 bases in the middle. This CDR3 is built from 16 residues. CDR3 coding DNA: TGTGCCAGCAGCCAAGGAGGCAGGGTCGGGGGAGAGACCCAGTACTTC. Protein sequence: CASSQGGRVGGETQYF. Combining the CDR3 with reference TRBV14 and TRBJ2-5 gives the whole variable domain EAGVTQFPSHSVIEKGQTVTLRCDPISGHDNLYWYRRVMGKEIKFLLHFVKESKQDESGMPNNRFLAERTGGTYSTLKVQPAELEDSGVYFCASSQGGRVGGETQYFGPGTRLLVL.

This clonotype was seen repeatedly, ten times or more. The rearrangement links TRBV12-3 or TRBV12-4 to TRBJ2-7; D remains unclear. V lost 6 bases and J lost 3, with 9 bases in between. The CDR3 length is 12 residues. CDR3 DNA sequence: TGTGCCAGCAGCCGGATGGACTACGAGCAGTACTTC. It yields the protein CASSRMDYEQYF.

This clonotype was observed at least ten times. The CDR3 DNA sequence: TGTGCCAGCAGTTCCTGGACTGTACTAGCCAAAAACATTCAGTACTTC. Amino acid sequence: CASSSWTVLAKNIQYF. V gene TRBV6-2 or TRBV6-3 combines with J gene TRBJ2-4, with a possible D match to TRBD2 (5 bases). Germline CDR1 and CDR2: MNHEY and SVGEGT. This CDR3 is 16 amino acids long. V was trimmed by 4 bases and J by 0 bases, leaving 13 bases between them.

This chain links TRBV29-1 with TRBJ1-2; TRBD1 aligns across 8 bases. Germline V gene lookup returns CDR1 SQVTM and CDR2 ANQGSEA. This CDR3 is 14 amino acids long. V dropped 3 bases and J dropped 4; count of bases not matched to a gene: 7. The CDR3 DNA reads TGCAGCGTTGACCACCGGGACAGGAGCTATGGCTACACCTTC. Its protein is CSVDHRDRSYGYTF.

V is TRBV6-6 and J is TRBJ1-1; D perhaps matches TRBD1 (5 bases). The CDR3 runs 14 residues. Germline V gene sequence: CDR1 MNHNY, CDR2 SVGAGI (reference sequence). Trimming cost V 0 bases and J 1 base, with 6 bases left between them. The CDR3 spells CASSYSTANTEAFF. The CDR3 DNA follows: TGTGCCAGCAGTTACTCGACAGCGAACACTGAAGCTTTCTTT.

CDR3 coding DNA: TGTGCCAGCAGTTACTCGAATTCAGGGACCTCCTATGGCTACACCTTC. This gives the protein CASSYSNSGTSYGYTF. The rearrangement joins TRBV6-5 to TRBJ1-2; D perhaps matches TRBD1 (5 bases). CDR3 size: 16 residues. The ends were cut back, 0 bases at V and 4 bases at J, with 15 bases in the middle. Per the germline V gene, CDR1 is MNHEY and CDR2 is SVGAGI.

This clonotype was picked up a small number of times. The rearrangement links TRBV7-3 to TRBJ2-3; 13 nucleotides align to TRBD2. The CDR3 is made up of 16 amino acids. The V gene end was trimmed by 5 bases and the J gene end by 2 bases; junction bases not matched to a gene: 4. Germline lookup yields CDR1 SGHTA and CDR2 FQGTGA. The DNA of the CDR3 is TGTGCCAGCAGCAAAGGGACTAGCGGGATCACAGATACGCAGTATTTT. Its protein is CASSKGTSGITDTQYF.

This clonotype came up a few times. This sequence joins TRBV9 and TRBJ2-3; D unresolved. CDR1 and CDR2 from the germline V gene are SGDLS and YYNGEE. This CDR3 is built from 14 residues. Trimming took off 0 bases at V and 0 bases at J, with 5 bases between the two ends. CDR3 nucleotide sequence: TGTGCCAGCAGCGTAGATGCTAGCACAGATACGCAGTATTTT. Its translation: CASSVDASTDTQYF.

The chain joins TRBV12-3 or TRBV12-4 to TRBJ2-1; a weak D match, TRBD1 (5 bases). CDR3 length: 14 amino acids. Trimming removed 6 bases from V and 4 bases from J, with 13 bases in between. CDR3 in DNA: TGTGCCAGCAGGGACATTTTGAGATACAATGAGCAGTTCTTC. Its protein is CASRDILRYNEQFF.

The CDR3 here is CASGHGLAEETQYF. The CDR3 DNA follows: TGTGCCAGCGGTCATGGACTAGCGGAAGAGACCCAGTACTTC. This chain connects TRBV6-6 to TRBJ2-5; 10 bases are shared with TRBD2. CDR1 and CDR2 (germline): MNHNY, SVGAGI (reference sequence). The CDR3 length is 14 residues. The junction had 6 bases not matched to a gene; V was cut back by 8 bases and J by 3 bases.